The T cell receptor beta chain described here comes from a study of beta chain features in type 1 diabetes. General study results and limits: Among patients with Type 1 diabetes, TCRB CDR3s were moderately but significantly shorter in every one of the four CD4+ subsets. Lower insertion and higher deletion counts appeared at VDJ junctions in type 1 diabetes patients.

Isolated RNA was reverse transcribed in full, so expressed TCRB transcripts were sequenced. Sequencing used immunoSEQ multiplex PCR; TCRdb keeps in-frame clones, though not all of them. The sample lists 310,000 or so clones, about a tenth occurring once. The CDR3 totals 13 residues. The V end was cut by 6 bases, the J end by 2 bases, with 8 bases between. Per germline, CDR1 ENHRY and CDR2 SYGVKD. This clone showed up just a few times. Its antigen is not identified. The chain is built from TRBV10-3 and TRBJ1-5; D call uncertain. This clonotype originated in a man under 40 with type 1 diabetes. Material for sequencing was central memory CD4+ T cells from blood. This chain's CDR3 is CAISLDGNQPQHF. The DNA of the CDR3 is TGTGCCATCAGCCTGGACGGCAATCAGCCCCAGCATTTT.